This T cell receptor beta chain was obtained from a study of T cells after yellow fever vaccination. Overall study: Fractions low in cell number were prepared with SMART-Seq v4 Ultra Low Input.

This clonotype has at least ten counts. Antigen specificity is unknown. CDR1 and CDR2 from the germline V gene are SQVTM and ANQGSEA. The CDR3 contains 14 residues. Trimming removed 5 bases from V and 5 bases from J, with 15 bases in between. Overall study findings and caveats: From the bulk population, abundant clonotypes could contaminate and appear within FACS-sorted repertoires. Only a small proportion of the clonotypes turned up in both the CD4 and the CD8 compartments, likely arising from convergent recombination.

They built TCR cDNA with 5'RACE template switching, a step that put in a universal primer site and UMIs. TCRdb itself ran the 5' RACE reads through MiXCR, one entry per CDR3 protein. The sample lists some 150,000 distinct CDR3 sequences, more than 6.5% occurring once. The rearrangement uses TRBV29-1 and TRBJ1-4; D is unclear. The source of this sequence is a man younger than 40 who received the YFV17D yellow fever vaccine. Specimen: CD4+ T cells sorted from PBMCs, collected 10 days after the yellow fever booster vaccination. For the CDR3, the DNA is TGCAGCGTTAATCTTCAGGAGTCGAATGAAAAACTGTTTTTT. Translated: CSVNLQESNEKLFF. Combining the CDR3 with reference TRBV29-1 and TRBJ1-4 gives the whole variable domain SAVISQKPSRDICQRGTSLTIQCQVDSQVTMMFWYRQQPGQSLTLIATANQGSEATYESGFVIDKFPISRPNLTFSTLTVSNMSPEDSSIYLCSVNLQESNEKLFFGSGTQLSVL.